This record covers a single T cell receptor beta chain. This CDR3 contains 17 residues. The data are from a study of blood T cell repertoires in COVID-19. Study-wide context: The United States, Italy and Spain supplied acute and convalescent COVID-19 samples. From T cells, B-cell-depleted T cells, or PBMCs came the material, which was cDNA or gDNA.

Authors' methods: Estimated nucleated cell counts came from reference gene primer amplification. TCRdb keeps only in-frame clones here, not all; method: immunoSEQ multiplex PCR. That table supplies the V and J calls and clone size; D and trimming were determined from the DNA. In the table there are roughly 300,000 clones, more than 70% of which are singletons. The source is a man in his late teens or twenties who had recovered from COVID-19. The chain couples TRBV12-2 to TRBJ1-2; TRBD1, the table's D call, was not compared with the DNA. TRBV12-2 is listed as a pseudogene. The sample consisted of peripheral blood. CDR3 coding DNA: TGTGCAAGTCGCTTACCTTGCAGGGATATGAAGCACTATGGCTACACCTTC. Its translation: CASRLPCRDMKHYGYTF.